This entry is about one T cell receptor beta chain. The antigen is not known. The PCR was carried out with 60 Vbeta primers and 13 Jbeta primers. Sequenced by immunoSEQ multiplex PCR; TCRdb stores in-frame clones only, minus some. The sample holds approximately 120,000 clones, 81% seen once. This sample was included in a study of cytomegalovirus exposure and HLA in healthy donors. Study-wide results and limits: The classifier, whose performance was assessed in both the original and validation cohorts, reportedly diagnosed cytomegalovirus status with high specificity and sensitivity. The authors enumerated over 150 TCR beta chains as linked to cytomegalovirus.

Germline CDR1 reads SGHTA; CDR2 reads FQGNSA. Trimming cost V 5 bases and J 4 bases; bases outside gene matches: 9. This CDR3 has 15 amino acids. Input material: PBMCs. This chain joins TRBV7-2 and TRBJ1-1; 8 bases map to TRBD1. The receptor comes from a man between 18 and 29 years old in good health and CMV-seropositive. CDR3 in DNA: TGTGCCAGCAGCCCCTGGACAGGGTCGGGCACTGAAGCTTTCTTT. Translating it yields CASSPWTGSGTEAFF.